This T cell receptor beta chain was captured by sequencing in a study of Graves' ophthalmopathy and Graves' hyperthyroidism (dated by TCRdb to the late 2010s). Regarding the complete study: Hyperthyroidism was considered stable if no progression to ophthalmopathy occurred within 18 months of follow-up. The study used TCR beta repertoire signatures to distinguish Graves' ophthalmopathy from Graves' hyperthyroidism and to predict progression to ophthalmopathy. In total, under 150 blood samples were TCR-sequenced: approximately 42 ophthalmopathy, around 75 hyperthyroidism and some 17 hyperthyroidism-to-ophthalmopathy patients. To explore V-J signatures that distinguish ophthalmopathy from hyperthyroidism, a discovery set of 95 to 100 patients was enrolled, made up of 40 to 45 with ophthalmopathy and 57 with stable hyperthyroidism. For independent validation, a separate cohort was made up of 18 to 20 hyperthyroidism patients plus 17 patients who later progressed from hyperthyroidism to ophthalmopathy. In a handful of hyperthyroidism patients, the T-cell repertoire of thyroid tissue was compared with the T-cell repertoire of blood. Following sampling, methimazole starting at 30 mg daily was administered to hyperthyroidism patients, and high-dose intravenous methylprednisolone was administered to ophthalmopathy patients. What the research found in general, with its limitations: Sample size was not statistically predetermined, and group allocation was not concealed from the investigators. Most expanded thyroid clonotypes with a frequency above 0.001 also appeared in blood, which suggests that blood repertoires may reflect the immune response in the thyroid. In validation, the model predicted ophthalmopathy progression with 55% to 71% sensitivity and 72.22% specificity; roughly 11 predicted patients were CT-confirmed with GO in a median of approximately six months. In cross-validation, the 13-signature model distinguished ophthalmopathy from stable hyperthyroidism with about 90% sensitivity and nearly 82% specificity, and in the test set the corresponding values were approximately 80% and 68%.

V is cut back by 1 base and J by 6 bases, with 5 bases in the junction unmatched. CDR1 and CDR2 are drawn from the germline V gene: SGHTA, FQGNSA. The cysteine opens and the phenylalanine closes a CDR3 of 14 amino acids. Only CDR3 DNA is held: 42 bases, read in frame from base 1. Notes on this clonotype: What this receptor recognizes is not known. No much larger clonotype is one base removed from it; base qualities were not supplied.

Hyperthyroidism patients were newly diagnosed, were aged 18 to 65 years, and had a disease duration under 2 months. Patients with other autoimmune diseases, uncontrolled infections, pregnancy or lactation were excluded from the study. Clinical symptoms, serum thyroxine, TRAb, thyroid ultrasound and orbital computed tomography formed the basis of the diagnosis. Total RNA was extracted using Trizol reagent, and RNA quality was checked on an Agilent 2100 Bioanalyzer. TCR beta CDR3 regions were amplified from RNA transcripts for repertoire sequencing. A first-round RT-PCR used HTBI primers with the Qiagen OneStep RT-PCR kit, followed by a second-round multiplex PCR, size selection and purification. The libraries underwent paired-end sequencing with 100 bp reads on an Illumina HiSeq2000. The source study handled its data this way. SOAPnuke was used to process the reads, removing any read that contained adapters or uncalled bases, had a mean Phred below 15, or lacked an exact match to the constant primer or identifier. COPE v1.2.5 was used to merge high-quality paired reads. Unique nucleotide sequences were defined as clonotypes and aligned to IMGT TRB V, D and J references using MiTCR v1.1. The analysis was limited to V-J combinations with a frequency above 0.0001, which together covered roughly 99% of the repertoires. A TCR clonal expansion and chaos score per V-J combination was defined as the ratio of F50 clonal expansion to chaos observed in the TCRdist matrix. Welch's t-statistics and random forest were used to reduce features to about a dozen V-J combinations, which were fed into a naive Bayes classifier. The similarity between thyroid and blood repertoires was quantified using the Morisita-Horn index. TCRdb reprocessed the public reads (quality trimming at Q25 with fastp, clone calling with MiXCR) and kept in-frame beta chains. Identical CDR3 protein sequences are pooled into one entry, listed with their most common genes and DNA. The V and J calls, along with clone size, are taken from TCRdb and not from the paper's own processing. The sample table lists around 1.1 million distinct CDR3 sequences, 35% to 40% of them with a count of one. Over 8.5% of the sample lies in the top ten.

The TCR was taken from an adult man with Graves' hyperthyroidism. The rearrangement joined TRBV7-2 to TRBJ1-1, with TRBD1 matching 7 junction bases. The sample was peripheral blood or thyroid tissue (not recorded which). This receptor carries the CDR3 CASSLEGTVAEAFF. The DNA is as follows: TGTGCCAGCAGCTTAGAAGGGACAGTAGCTGAAGCTTTCTTT.